This TCR beta chain originates from a study of technical replicates of blood from a few donors. Germline CDR1 reads LNHDA; CDR2 reads SQIVND (reference sequence). The CDR3 spans 15 residues. Trimming shortened V by 3 bases and J by 0 bases, and 9 bases separated the two germline ends. Some clones are missing from TCRdb's copy, which holds only in-frame ones; the method was immunoSEQ multiplex PCR. The table lists 85,000 to 100,000 clones, around 95% of them singletons. This clone appeared a single time. This TCR was recovered from a human donor in good health. The rearrangement links TRBV19 to TRBJ2-1; D uncertain. The sample taken for sequencing was T cells isolated from PBMCs. Written as DNA, the CDR3 is TGTGCCAGTAGTATTTTAGAGGACTCCTACAATGAGCAGTTCTTC. This translates into CASSILEDSYNEQFF.